This TCR beta chain came from a study of cytomegalovirus exposure and HLA in healthy donors. Regarding the study as a whole: Common viral pathogens seemed, in a later analysis, to connect with several of the most significant clusters. Associated with cytomegalovirus, according to the listing, were about 160 TCR beta chains.

As to this clone: Its antigen is unidentified.

PCR primers comprised 60 Vbeta and 13 Jbeta primers. Sequencing was performed with immunoSEQ multiplex PCR; in TCRdb, only in-frame clones are kept and a portion is missing. This sample has 100,000 or so clones, with around 84% found just once. The receptor was isolated from a woman between 18 and 29 years old in good health and CMV-seronegative. The specimen was PBMCs.

The CDR3 loop reads CATRLQGTRLDYEQYF. The CDR3 bases are TGTGCCACCAGGTTACAGGGGACCCGATTAGACTACGAGCAGTACTTC. The genes are TRBV2 and TRBJ2-7, with 7 bases that match TRBD1. Trimming at V came to 10 bases and at J to 3 bases, leaving 18 bases not matched to a gene. Germline CDR1 and CDR2: SNHLY and FYNNEI. CDR3 length: 16 amino acids.